This TCR beta chain derives from a study of shared clonotypes between healthy human individuals (dated by TCRdb to 2018 to 2020). Regarding the complete study: The cohort included three men and a couple of women between 18 and 49 years of age. Between about 0.8 and 9.5 billion PBMCs per donor were obtained by leukapheresis. For each donor, CD4 naive and CD4 memory were each run on three plates, CD8 naive on two plates, and CD8 memory on one plate. The study deeply sequenced blood TCR repertoires of roughly five healthy adults to estimate repertoire size and the extent of clonotype sharing between individuals. To increase sequencing depth and limit assay-specific biases, different laboratories used diverse techniques to prepare libraries and sequence TCR repertoires.

The junction shows trimming of 3 bases on V and 4 bases on J, and the gene matches do not reach 5 bases of it. The CDR3 goes from the cysteine to the phenylalanine over 14 residues. The entry retains the CDR3 DNA only, 42 bases that are in frame from base 1. The germline V gene yields MDHEN for CDR1 and SYDVKM for CDR2. TCR CDR3 regions were amplified from genomic DNA by multiplex PCR using the deep immunoSEQ assay. Extracted genomic DNA from each cell subset was spread evenly across all wells of several immunoSEQ 96-well plates, with each plate serving as a replicate. Each replicate PCR for sorted subsets received around 0.2 ug genomic DNA, equal to around 32,000 T cell genomes. Purified libraries were measured with a Qubit 3.0 fluorometer, size-checked on a Bioanalyzer 2100, and measured again with the KAPA Library Quantification kit. Each immunoSEQ 96-well plate was sequenced on its own single-read 150-cycle Illumina NextSeq 550 flow cell. For the original study's pipeline: The immunoSEQ output contained only junctional sequences without quality scores, so filtering could not match that applied to full-length reads. To assign V/J genes and CDR3, sequences were annotated against IMGT germline references using PyIR, a Python wrapper for IgBLAST v1.9. Reads were filtered out if the reads had weak V/J assignments (E-value above 1e-6), no CDR3, stop codons, out-of-frame junctions, or ambiguous translated residues. V3J clonotypes were defined as sequences sharing an identical inferred V gene, J gene, and CDR3 amino acid sequence. Percentage overlap between repertoires was calculated by dividing the number of shared unique clonotypes by the size of the smaller repertoire. Repertoire richness was assessed with RTK rarefaction, the Chao1 estimator, and Recon v2.1 estimates of unobserved clonotypes. For all TCRbeta clonotypes obtained by the gDNA method from four donors, generation probabilities were computed with OLGA. In TCRdb, the immuneACCESS table is reduced to in-frame sequences with V and J assigned. These tables do not hold every clone; where another copy was compared, an unresolved V gene accounts for under half, and the others remain unexplained. For V, J and clone size, that table is used; D and trimming come from the DNA. This sample gives 2 million to 3 million clones in total; roughly 93% of them show up just once. The leading ten clones occupy approximately 0.35% of the sample.

As concerns this clone: Its antigen has not been determined. Per-base quality was not reported, and no clone a single base away is much larger than it.

General study outcomes and caveats: Rarefaction of sorted-subset datasets indicated incomplete sequencing despite the large sequencing depth. The genetic and exposure-history diversity represented was limited by the small number of donors. Clonotypes shared by all four sorted-subset donors showed higher generation probabilities than non-shared clonotypes. Sampling was limited to blood, and TCR repertoires in tissue likely differ from TCR repertoires in blood. Pairwise subsampling indicated that sequencing depth was expected to affect the degree of clonotype sharing among donors. Estimated clonotype richness was generally larger for naive than for memory subsets. When a handful of donors were compared, the shared fraction of clonotypes was around 5% for naive CD4, approximately 3.5% for naive CD8, roughly 2.5% for memory CD4, and roughly 0.43% for memory CD8.

Healthy HIV-negative adults with no recently reported acute infections or vaccinations were included as donors. Only Caucasian adults living in Nashville, Tennessee, USA were represented among the donors. CD4+ T cells were enriched by magnetic negative selection; naive cells were then positively selected on CD45RA, and the negative fraction formed the memory subset. Blood was obtained by leukapheresis, after which PBMCs were separated by Ficoll-Histopaque density gradient centrifugation and cryopreserved in liquid nitrogen vapor phase. Purity and quantity of every magnetically sorted T cell population were checked by analytical flow cytometry. From each sorted fraction, genomic DNA was isolated and quantified by UV absorbance on a Nanodrop 2000c.

This clonotype originated in a man between 18 and 35 years old in good health. Some clones in this sample may be carry-over from other donors' samples. Material for sequencing was naive CD4+ T cells from PBMCs. The sample's cell subset or site label is to be understood as: CD45RA+ positively selected. The chain links TRBV28 with TRBJ1-1; 7 bases in the junction line up with TRBD1. The CDR3 reads CASSFVAGGTEAFF. The bases read TGTGCCAGCAGTTTCGTGGCAGGGGGCACTGAAGCTTTCTTT.